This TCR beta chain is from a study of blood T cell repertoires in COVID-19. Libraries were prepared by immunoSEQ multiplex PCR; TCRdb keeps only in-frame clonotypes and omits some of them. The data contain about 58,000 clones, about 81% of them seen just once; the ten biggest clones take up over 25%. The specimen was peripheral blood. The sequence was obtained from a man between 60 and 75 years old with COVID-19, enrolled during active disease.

CDR3 amino acids: CASSLYGTGSQETQYF. CDR3 bases: TGTGCCAGCAGCTTATATGGGACAGGGTCCCAAGAGACCCAGTACTTC. V and J are TRBV11-3 and TRBJ2-5; 9 bases map to TRBD1. The V gene's germline CDR1 is SGHNT and CDR2 YENEEA. Losses at the gene ends were 2 bases for V and 1 base for J; bases not matched to a gene: 5. This CDR3 spans 16 amino acids. The variable domain in full, with the rest retrieved from reference TRBV11-3 and TRBJ2-5, is EAGVVQSPRYKIIEKKQPVAFWCNPISGHNTLYWYLQNLGQGPELLIRYENEEAVDDSQLPKDRFSAERLKGVDSTLKIQPAELGDSAVYLCASSLYGTGSQETQYFGPGTRLLVL.